Below, 19 T cell receptor beta chains from the same sample are listed, as sequenced in a study of blood T cell repertoires in COVID-19. Libraries were prepared by immunoSEQ multiplex PCR; TCRdb keeps only in-frame clonotypes and omits some of them. The table includes 250,000 to 350,000 clones, around 86% detected once. The sample consisted of peripheral blood. These TCRs come from a woman between 25 and 40 years old who had recovered from COVID-19.

This sequence joins TRBV30 and TRBJ2-1, with 11 nucleotides matching TRBD2. V dropped 4 bases and J dropped 4; count of bases not matched to a gene: 3. The CDR3 loop spans 14 amino acids. In germline, CDR1 is GTSNPN, CDR2 SVGIG (reference sequence). The CDR3 bases are TGTGCCTGGAAGACTAGCGGGGCGTACAATGAGCAGTTCTTC. Translation: CAWKTSGAYNEQFF.

The chain is built from TRBV9 and TRBJ2-5, with TRBD1 identical over 9 bases. The trim removed 4 bases at V and 5 bases at J, leaving 9 bases unmatched. This CDR3 spans 15 amino acids. Germline CDR1 reads SGDLS; CDR2 reads YYNGEE. DNA for the CDR3: TGTGCCAGCAGCCCAGACACAGGGGGCGTCGAGACCCAGTACTTC. As protein: CASSPDTGGVETQYF.

CDR3: CASSEQGSEYQPQHF. CDR3 coding DNA: TGTGCCAGCAGTGAACAGGGTTCTGAGTATCAGCCCCAGCATTTT. The rearrangement joins TRBV2 to TRBJ1-5; a weak D match, TRBD1 (5 bases). Trimming removed 2 bases from V and 5 bases from J, with 13 bases in between. The length of the CDR3 is 15 residues. Germline CDR1 is SNHLY and CDR2 is FYNNEI.

This chain uses TRBV7-9 with TRBJ2-5, with TRBD2 as a possible D gene (5 bases). The germline V and J ends were trimmed by 7 bases and 3 bases, with 9 bases remaining between them. Germline V gene data show CDR1 as SEHNR and CDR2 as FQNEAQ (reference sequence). The CDR3 has 12 residues. The CDR3 DNA sequence: TGTGCCAGCAACTCCGGGGAAGAGACCCAGTACTTC. Translated, it gives CASNSGEETQYF.

This clone was counted once. The chain is built from TRBV9 and TRBJ2-6, with 7 bases fitting TRBD2. The CDR3 is 18 amino acids. Per germline, CDR1 SGDLS and CDR2 YYNGEE. J lost 2 bases, V lost 0 bases, and 8 bases had no gene match. The CDR3 loop reads CASSVASGWGAGANVLTF. CDR3 coding DNA: TGTGCCAGCAGCGTAGCTAGCGGTTGGGGGGCTGGGGCCAACGTCCTGACTTTC.

The rearrangement links TRBV18 to TRBJ2-1, with 14 bases fitting TRBD2. This CDR3 contains 14 residues. After removal of 5 bases from V and 12 bases from J, the junction contained 6 bases not matched to a gene. Germline V lookup: CDR1 KGHSH, CDR2 LQKENI. CDR3 nucleotide sequence: TGTGCCAGCTCATCGACTAGCGGGGGGGTTAGGCAGTTCTTC. Protein product: CASSSTSGGVRQFF.

This clone appeared once. The genes are TRBV12-3 or TRBV12-4 and TRBJ1-2, with TRBD1 matching 9 bases. The ends lost 7 bases at V and 7 bases at J; junction bases unmatched: 7. CDR3 length equals 13 residues. CDR3 protein: CASMGTGTFGYTF. The CDR3 region has the DNA TGTGCCAGCATGGGGACAGGGACCTTTGGCTACACCTTC.

Comments on this clone: Other DNA sequences from this sample encode an identical CDR3 as well. The gene calls are TRBV7-9 and TRBJ2-1; TRBD1 aligns across 9 bases. Looked up from germline, CDR1 is SEHNR and CDR2 is FQNEAQ (reference sequence). This CDR3 comprises 14 residues. Trimming took 5 bases from V and 7 from J; bases not matched to a gene: 6. The DNA for the CDR3 is TGTGCCAGCAGCCTGGGACAGGGTGTGAATGAGCAGTTCTTC. It yields the protein CASSLGQGVNEQFF.

This chain uses TRBV28 with TRBJ2-7; TRBD1 is a possible D gene (5 bases). The V end lost 8 bases, the J end lost 5 bases, and 19 bases lay between the germline ends. Germline loops: CDR1 MDHEN, CDR2 SYDVKM. This CDR3 comprises 14 residues. For the CDR3, the DNA is TGTGCCAGCTTAACAACAGGCTCTTCGAACGAGCAGTACTTC. Its translation is CASLTTGSSNEQYF.

The rearrangement joins TRBV7-2 to TRBJ2-7; TRBD2 might be the D (5 bases). Trimming shortened V by 1 base and J by 2 bases, and 15 bases separated the two germline ends. Germline V gene lookup returns CDR1 SGHTA and CDR2 FQGNSA. The CDR3 runs 16 residues. This CDR3 reads CASSLDSGIVTYEQYF. The CDR3 DNA reads as TGTGCCAGCAGCTTAGACTCGGGAATTGTAACCTACGAGCAGTACTTC.

A remark on this clone: Germline and junction disagree at one end, which may indicate a read error. The CDR3: CASSYTDRWVF. The CDR3 DNA reads as TGTGCCAGCAGTTACACAGACCGGTGGGTCTTC. V gene TRBV6-2 or TRBV6-3 combines with J gene TRBJ2-1; D is unclear. Germline V gene lookup returns CDR1 MNHEY and CDR2 SVGEGT. The CDR3 extends over 11 amino acids.

This clone was seen a handful of times. The chain joins TRBV7-3 to TRBJ2-7, with D uncertain. This CDR3 region has 16 residues. Trimming left V 1 base short and J 2 bases short, with 15 bases between. Germline-derived CDR1 and CDR2 are SGHTA and FQGTGA. CDR3 DNA: TGTGCCAGCAGCTTAATACGACCGCGGAGTACCTACGAGCAGTACTTC. This encodes CASSLIRPRSTYEQYF.

The chain carries TRBV19 and TRBJ2-5, with D maybe TRBD2 (6 bases). The CDR3 has 16 amino acids. V gave up 4 bases and J gave up 5 bases, with 20 bases separating them. CDR1 is LNHDA, CDR2 SQIVND, per germline (reference sequence). CDR3 region: CASSNSPAGNWETQYF. CDR3 coding DNA: TGTGCCAGTAGTAATAGTCCGGCGGGAAACTGGGAGACCCAGTACTTC. Looking up the rest from reference TRBV19 and TRBJ2-5 gives the full variable domain: DGGITQSPKYLFRKEGQNVTLSCEQNLNHDAMYWYRQDPGQGLRLIYYSQIVNDFQKGDIAEGYSVSREKKESFPLTVTSAQKNPTAFYLCASSNSPAGNWETQYFGPGTRLLVL.

The chain employs TRBV7-9 and TRBJ2-1; 10 bases match TRBD1. CDR1 is SEHNR and CDR2 is FQNEAQ in the germline V gene (reference sequence). The J segment lost 6 bases and the V segment lost 5 bases, leaving 7 bases of the junction unmatched. The CDR3 is 15 amino acids. CDR3 in DNA: TGTGCCAGCAGCCTCCGGGACAGGGGTCTCAATGAGCAGTTCTTC. Translation: CASSLRDRGLNEQFF.

This chain connects TRBV2 to TRBJ1-5; 8 nucleotides agree with TRBD1. V lost 6 bases, J lost 0 bases, and 10 bases stayed unmatched. The CDR3 sequence is 17 residues long. Germline CDR1 and CDR2: SNHLY and FYNNEI. The CDR3: CASSGGTGGYSNQPQHF. DNA for the CDR3: TGTGCCAGCAGCGGCGGGACAGGAGGGTATAGCAATCAGCCCCAGCATTTT.

The chain couples TRBV11-2 to TRBJ2-7; 12 bases map to TRBD1. With 5 bases clipped from V and 6 bases from J, the junction kept 5 bases outside the gene matches. CDR1 is SGHAT, CDR2 FQNNGV, per germline. The length of the CDR3 is 14 residues. In nucleotides, the CDR3 is TGTGCCAGCAGCGTGGGACAGGGGGCTTCCGAGCAGTACTTC. Translated, it gives CASSVGQGASEQYF.

The chain joins TRBV6-2 or TRBV6-3 to TRBJ2-5, with D hard to call. The V end was cut by 1 base, the J end by 3 bases, with 6 bases between. Germline values: CDR1 MNHEY, CDR2 SVGEGT. There are 13 residues in the CDR3. CDR3 coding DNA: TGTGCCAGCAGTTACTTATCAGAAGAGACCCAGTACTTC. Translated, it gives CASSYLSEETQYF.

In its sample, this clone was seen once. CDR3 coding DNA: TGTGCCAGCAGCTTAGTCTTTAGCGGCACTGAAGCTTTCTTT. Amino acid sequence: CASSLVFSGTEAFF. The chain is built from TRBV7-9 and TRBJ1-1; no clear D. Per the germline V gene, CDR1 is SEHNR and CDR2 is FQNEAQ (reference sequence). Trimming shortened V by 1 base and J by 4 bases, and 10 bases separated the two germline ends. The CDR3 loop spans 14 amino acids.

The CDR3 sequence: CASSRGGEGGSPLHF. CDR3 bases: TGTGCCAGCAGCCGAGGGGGGGAGGGGGGTTCACCCCTCCACTTT. The V call is TRBV6-5, the J call TRBJ1-6, with D possibly TRBD1 on 6 matching bases. Germline-derived CDR1 and CDR2 are MNHEY and SVGAGI. Trimming pared 6 bases from V and 9 bases from J, leaving 18 bases between. This CDR3 has 15 residues.